This TCR beta chain was captured by sequencing in a study of shared clonotypes between healthy human individuals (dated by TCRdb to 2020 to 2022). Regarding the complete study: The cohort included three men and two women between 18 and 49 years of age. Per donor, three plates each were used for CD4 naive and CD4 memory, two for CD8 naive, and one for CD8 memory. To estimate repertoire size and how much clonotypes are shared between individuals, the study performed deep sequencing of blood TCR repertoires from about five healthy adults. To increase sequencing depth and limit assay-specific biases, different laboratories used diverse techniques to prepare libraries and sequence TCR repertoires. Leukapheresis yielded between about 0.85 and 9.5 billion PBMCs per donor. Here is what the overall study found, with its caveats: Sharing across a few donors was observed for about 4.8% of naive CD4, less than 4% of naive CD8, 2% to 2.5% of memory CD4, and around 0.42% of memory CD8 clonotypes. The genetic and exposure-history diversity represented was limited by the small number of donors. Higher generation probabilities were observed for clonotypes shared by all four sorted-subset donors than for non-shared clonotypes. Rarefaction of sorted-subset datasets indicated incomplete sequencing despite the large sequencing depth. Sampling was restricted to blood, and TCR repertoires in tissues likely differ from the TCR repertoires found in blood. Larger estimated clonotype richness was generally found for naive subsets than for memory subsets. Based on pairwise subsampling, the degree of clonotype sharing among donors was expected to be affected by sequencing depth.

Comments on this clone: Its antigen is currently not known. There are no base qualities to consult, and no much larger clone falls within one base.

Using the deep immunoSEQ assay, multiplex PCR amplified TCR CDR3 regions from genomic DNA. Genomic DNA extracted from each cell subset was distributed evenly over all wells of several immunoSEQ 96-well plates, and each plate served as one replicate. For sorted subsets, approximately 190 ng of genomic DNA, equivalent to roughly 30,000 T cell genomes, went into each replicate PCR. Purified libraries were quantified with a Qubit 3.0 fluorometer, sized on a Bioanalyzer 2100, and re-quantified with the KAPA Library Quantification kit. Every immunoSEQ 96-well plate was sequenced on a dedicated single-read 150-cycle Illumina NextSeq 550 flow cell. The paper's processing steps were these. Because only junctional sequences without quality scores were contained in the immunoSEQ output, filtering matching that applied to full-length reads could not be performed. Sequences were annotated with PyIR, a Python wrapper for IgBLAST v1.9, using IMGT germline references to assign V/J genes and CDR3. Any read was removed if the V/J assignment was weak (E-value above 1e-6), the CDR3 was missing, or the read contained stop codons, out-of-frame junctions, or ambiguous translated residues. V3J clonotypes were defined as sequences sharing an identical inferred V gene, J gene, and CDR3 amino acid sequence. To compute the percentage overlap between repertoires, the number of shared unique clonotypes was divided by the size of the smaller repertoire. Repertoire richness was assessed with RTK rarefaction, the Chao1 estimator, and Recon v2.1 estimates of unobserved clonotypes. For all TCRbeta clonotypes obtained by the gDNA method from four donors, generation probabilities were computed with OLGA. The immuneACCESS repertoire file appears here via TCRdb, limited to in-frame rearrangements. These files lack a portion of the clones; in checked studies, under half of the deficit traces to unresolved V genes, and the cause of the others is not known. V and J calls and clone size follow that table, whereas D and trimming were derived from the DNA. In this sample the table shows some 2.4 million clones, under 95% of which occur a single time. Of the sample, around 0.4% is held by the ten largest clones.

The donors were healthy, HIV-negative adults with no recently reported acute infections or vaccinations. All donors were Caucasian adults living in Nashville, Tennessee, USA. CD4+ T cells were enriched through magnetic negative selection, after which naive cells were positively selected on CD45RA and the remaining negative fraction served as the memory subset. After blood collection by leukapheresis, PBMCs were isolated using Ficoll-Histopaque density gradient centrifugation and then cryopreserved in the vapor phase of liquid nitrogen. Analytical flow cytometry was used to check the purity and quantity of every magnetically sorted T cell population. Genomic DNA was isolated from every sorted fraction and measured by UV absorbance on a Nanodrop 2000c. This TCR was recovered from a man between 18 and 35 years old in good health. Some clones in this sample may be carry-over from other donors' samples. The sequencing sample was made of naive CD4+ T cells from PBMCs. Interpreted using the paper, the cell subset or site label stands for: CD45RA+ positively selected.

The DNA is TGTGCCAGCAGCGAACCACAGGGCCTAGGCTACACCTTC. It translates as CASSEPQGLGYTF. This receptor chain uses TRBV5-5 and TRBJ1-2; a tentative D match to TRBD1 spans 6 bases. Trimming costs V 4 bases and J 8 bases, and their ends lie 15 bases apart. The CDR3 runs 13 residues from the cysteine to the phenylalanine. Only CDR3 DNA is held: 39 bases, read in frame from base 1. The germline V gene (reference sequence) yields SGHKS for CDR1 and YYEKEE for CDR2.